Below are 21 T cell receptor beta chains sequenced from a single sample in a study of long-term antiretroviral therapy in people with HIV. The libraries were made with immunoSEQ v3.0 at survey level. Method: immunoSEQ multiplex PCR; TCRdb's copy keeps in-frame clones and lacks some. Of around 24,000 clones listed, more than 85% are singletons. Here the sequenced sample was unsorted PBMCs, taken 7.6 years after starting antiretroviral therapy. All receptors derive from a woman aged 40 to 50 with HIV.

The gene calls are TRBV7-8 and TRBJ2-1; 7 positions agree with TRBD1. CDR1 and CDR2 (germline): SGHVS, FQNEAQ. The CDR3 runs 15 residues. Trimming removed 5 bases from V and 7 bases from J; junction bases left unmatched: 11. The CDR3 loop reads CASSPITGTENEQFF. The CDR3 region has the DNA TGTGCCAGCAGCCCTATAACCGGGACAGAGAATGAGCAGTTCTTC. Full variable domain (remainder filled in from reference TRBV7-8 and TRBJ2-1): GAGVSQSPRYKVAKRGQDVALRCDPISGHVSLFWYQQALGQGPEFLTYFQNEAQLDKSGLPSDRFFAERPEGSVSTLKIQRTQQEDSAVYLCASSPITGTENEQFFGPGTRLTVL.

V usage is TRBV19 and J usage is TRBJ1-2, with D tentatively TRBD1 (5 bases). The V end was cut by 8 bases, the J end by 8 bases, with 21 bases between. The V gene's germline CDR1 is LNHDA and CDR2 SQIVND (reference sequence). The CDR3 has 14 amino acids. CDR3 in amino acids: CASQTGTAGWGYTF. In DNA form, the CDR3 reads TGTGCCAGTCAGACCGGGACGGCTGGTTGGGGCTACACCTTC.

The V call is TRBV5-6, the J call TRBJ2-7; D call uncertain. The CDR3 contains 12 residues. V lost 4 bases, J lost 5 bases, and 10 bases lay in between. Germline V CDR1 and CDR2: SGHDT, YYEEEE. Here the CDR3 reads CASSHVGNEQYF. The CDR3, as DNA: TGTGCCAGCAGCCATGTGGGGAACGAGCAGTACTTC.

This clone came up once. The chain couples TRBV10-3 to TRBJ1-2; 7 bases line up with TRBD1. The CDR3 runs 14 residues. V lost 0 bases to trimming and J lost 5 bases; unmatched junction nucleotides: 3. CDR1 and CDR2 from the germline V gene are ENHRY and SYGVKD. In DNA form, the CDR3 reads TGTGCCATCAGTGAGTCGACAGGGCCGTATGGCTACACCTTC. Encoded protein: CAISESTGPYGYTF.

The CDR3 reads CASSQEATGELFF. The CDR3 nucleotides are TGCGCCAGCAGCCAAGAGGCCACCGGGGAGCTGTTTTTT. The chain recombines TRBV4-3 with TRBJ2-2, with D hard to call. The CDR3 sequence is 13 residues long. Trimming took off 0 bases at V and 4 bases at J, with 3 bases between the two ends. The germline V gene has CDR1 LGHNA and CDR2 YSLEER.

The DNA of the CDR3 is TGTGCCAGTAGTATAGAGGGAACACCGACCTCTGGAAACACCATATATTTT. Translated: CASSIEGTPTSGNTIYF. The chain employs TRBV19 and TRBJ1-3; unclear D gene. Per the germline V gene, CDR1 is LNHDA and CDR2 is SQIVND (reference sequence). Trimming pared 0 bases from V and 0 bases from J, leaving 12 bases between. This CDR3 region has 17 residues.

In DNA form, the CDR3 reads TGTGCCAGCAGCCCCCCCACGGGCGTAGATACGCAGTATTTT. This codes for CASSPPTGVDTQYF. The rearrangement uses TRBV6-6 and TRBJ2-3; no firm D call. The V and J ends lost 6 bases and 5 bases respectively, with 15 bases between them. The CDR3 has 14 amino acids. Germline V lookup: CDR1 MNHNY, CDR2 SVGAGI (reference sequence).

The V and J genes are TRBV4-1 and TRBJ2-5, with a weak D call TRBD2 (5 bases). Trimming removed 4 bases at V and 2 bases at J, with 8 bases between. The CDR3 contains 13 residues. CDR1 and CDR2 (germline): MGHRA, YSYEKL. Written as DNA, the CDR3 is TGCGCCAGCAGCCCAAGGGAGCAAGAGACCCAGTACTTC. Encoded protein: CASSPREQETQYF.

In DNA, the CDR3 is TGTGCCAGCAGCGAGAGAGGGGGGTGGAACACTGAAGCTTTCTTT. It encodes CASSERGGWNTEAFF. This chain uses TRBV9 with TRBJ1-1; weak D call: TRBD1 (6 bases). From germline, CDR1 is SGDLS and CDR2 YYNGEE. This CDR3 has 15 amino acids. V gave up 3 bases and J gave up 1 base, with 13 bases separating them. Full variable domain (outside the CDR3, taken from reference TRBV9 and TRBJ1-1): DSGVTQTPKHLITATGQRVTLRCSPRSGDLSVYWYQQSLDQGLQFLIQYYNGEERAKGNILERFSAQQFPDLHSELNLSSLELGDSALYFCASSERGGWNTEAFFGQGTRLTVV.

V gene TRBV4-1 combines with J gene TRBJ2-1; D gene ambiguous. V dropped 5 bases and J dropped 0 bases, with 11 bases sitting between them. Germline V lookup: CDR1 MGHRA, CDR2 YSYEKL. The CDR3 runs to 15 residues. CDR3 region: CASSEVTISYNEQFF. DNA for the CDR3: TGCGCCAGCAGCGAAGTTACTATCTCCTACAATGAGCAGTTCTTC.

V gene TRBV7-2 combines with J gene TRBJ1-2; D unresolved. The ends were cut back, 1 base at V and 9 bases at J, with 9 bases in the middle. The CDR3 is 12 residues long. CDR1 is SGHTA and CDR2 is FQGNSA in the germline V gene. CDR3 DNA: TGTGCCAGCAGCTTAGGGCCTCTGAGCTACACCTTC. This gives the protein CASSLGPLSYTF.

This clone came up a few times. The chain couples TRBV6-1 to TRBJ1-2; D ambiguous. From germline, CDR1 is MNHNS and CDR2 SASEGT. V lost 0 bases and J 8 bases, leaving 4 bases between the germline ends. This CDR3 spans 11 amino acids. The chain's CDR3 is CASSEARGYTF. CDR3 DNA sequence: TGTGCCAGCAGTGAAGCGCGCGGCTACACCTTC.

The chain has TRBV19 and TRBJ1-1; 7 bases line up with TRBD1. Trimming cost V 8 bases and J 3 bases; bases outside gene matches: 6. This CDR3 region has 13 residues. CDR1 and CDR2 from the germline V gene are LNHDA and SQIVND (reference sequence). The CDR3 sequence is CASSRTGYTEAFF. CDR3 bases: TGTGCCAGTTCCAGGACAGGTTACACTGAAGCTTTCTTT.

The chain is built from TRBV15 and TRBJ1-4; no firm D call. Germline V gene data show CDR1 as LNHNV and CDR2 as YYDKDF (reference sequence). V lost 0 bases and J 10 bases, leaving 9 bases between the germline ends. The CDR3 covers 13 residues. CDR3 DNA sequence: TGTGCCACCAGCAGAGAGCGGGCGGGAAAACTGTTTTTT. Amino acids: CATSRERAGKLFF.

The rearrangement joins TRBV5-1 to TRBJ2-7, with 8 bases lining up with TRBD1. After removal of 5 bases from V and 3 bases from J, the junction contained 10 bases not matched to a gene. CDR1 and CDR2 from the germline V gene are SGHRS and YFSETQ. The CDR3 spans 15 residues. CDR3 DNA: TGCGCCAGCAGATTGTACGGGACAGGATACTACGAGCAGTACTTC. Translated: CASRLYGTGYYEQYF.

CDR3 nucleotides: TGTGCCAGCAGCTTAGGGGGACTGTTTAACTATGGCTACACCTTC. Translation gives CASSLGGLFNYGYTF. This chain uses TRBV7-2 with TRBJ1-2; TRBD1 might be the D (5 bases). V was pared by 1 base and J by 1 base, with 10 bases between. Germline CDR1 is SGHTA and CDR2 is FQGNSA. The CDR3 has 15 amino acids. Combining the CDR3 with reference TRBV7-2 and TRBJ1-2 gives the whole variable domain GAGVSQSPSNKVTEKGKDVELRCDPISGHTALYWYRQSLGQGLEFLIYFQGNSAPDKSGLPSDRFSAERTGGSVSTLTIQRTQQEDSAVYLCASSLGGLFNYGYTFGSGTRLTVV.

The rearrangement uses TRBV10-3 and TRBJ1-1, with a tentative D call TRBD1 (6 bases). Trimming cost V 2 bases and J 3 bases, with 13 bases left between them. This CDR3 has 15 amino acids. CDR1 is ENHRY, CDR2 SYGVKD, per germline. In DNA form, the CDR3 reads TGTGCCATCAGTGAGAACAGGGCCGAGGACACTGAAGCTTTCTTT. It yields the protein CAISENRAEDTEAFF.

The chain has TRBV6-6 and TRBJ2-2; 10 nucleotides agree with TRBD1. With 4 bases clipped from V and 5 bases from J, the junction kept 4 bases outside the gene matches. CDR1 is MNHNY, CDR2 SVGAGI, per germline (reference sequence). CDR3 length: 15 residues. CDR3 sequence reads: CASSSRDRGTGELFF. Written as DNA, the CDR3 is TGTGCCAGCAGTTCTCGGGACAGGGGTACCGGGGAGCTGTTTTTT.

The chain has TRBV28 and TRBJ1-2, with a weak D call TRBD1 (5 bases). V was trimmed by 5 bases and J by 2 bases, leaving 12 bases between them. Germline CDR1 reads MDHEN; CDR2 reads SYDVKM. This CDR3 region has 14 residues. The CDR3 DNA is TGTGCCAGCAGTGGCCCACAGGAAAACTATGGCTACACCTTC. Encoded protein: CASSGPQENYGYTF.

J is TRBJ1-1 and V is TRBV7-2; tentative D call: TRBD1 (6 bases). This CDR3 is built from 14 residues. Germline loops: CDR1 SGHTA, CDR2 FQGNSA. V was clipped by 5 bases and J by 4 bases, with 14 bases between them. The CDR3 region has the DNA TGTGCCAGCAGCCTCGGGGGCTCGAGCACTGAAGCTTTCTTT. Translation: CASSLGGSSTEAFF.

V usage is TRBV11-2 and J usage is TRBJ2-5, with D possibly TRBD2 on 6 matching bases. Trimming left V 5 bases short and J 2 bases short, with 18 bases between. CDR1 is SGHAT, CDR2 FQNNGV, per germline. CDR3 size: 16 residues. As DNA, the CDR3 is TGTGCCAGCAGCCGATCTTCCCTGGGACTGCAAGAGACCCAGTACTTC. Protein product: CASSRSSLGLQETQYF.